This T cell receptor beta chain is drawn from a study of CD8 T cells in Susac syndrome. The CDR3 runs to 15 residues. With 5 bases removed from V and 7 bases from J, the gap between germline ends came to 20 bases. Germline V gene data show CDR1 as LNHDA and CDR2 as SQIVND (reference sequence). When the RNA was reverse transcribed, random hexamers were used with an input of roughly 0.45 to 1 ug. MiXCR, applied by TCRdb to the immunoSEQ multiplex PCR reads, yields one record per CDR3 protein. The table records 150,000 to 200,000 distinct CDR3 sequences, roughly nine tenths of them present only once. The study, taken as a whole, reports: Clonal expansion was missing from Susac syndrome CD4+ T cell repertoires.

As to this clonotype: Its antigen is not identified.

This clonotype was sampled from a human donor with Susac syndrome. Material: CD4+ T cells from PBMCs. The J gene is TRBJ1-2, the V gene TRBV19; a weak D match, TRBD1 (5 bases). In nucleotides, the CDR3 is TGTGCCAGTAGTTTGCCGGGACGGCGACGCGGTGGCTACACCTTC. It is translated as CASSLPGRRRGGYTF.